The rows below give T cell receptor beta chains drawn from one sample of a study of immune evolution from preneoplasia to lung adenocarcinoma. Measured with immunoSEQ multiplex PCR; TCRdb has only the in-frame clones, and not every one. Of roughly 4,000 clones detected, roughly 82% appear once; the ten largest clones hold roughly 6.3%. Sequenced: FFPE invasive lung adenocarcinoma tissue. All receptors derive from a person aged 70 to 85 with invasive lung adenocarcinoma. CDR3s include the opening cysteine and the closing phenylalanine or tryptophan.

V	J	CDR3
TRBV19	TRBJ1-5	CASSNGQVYQPQHF
TRBV5-4	TRBJ2-3	CASSRPTGATDTQYF
TRBV10-3	TRBJ1-2	CAISELPVNYGYTF
TRBV7-7	TRBJ1-3	CASSLQAGQSGNTIYF
TRBV5-1	TRBJ2-7	CASSAAYEQYF
TRBV19	TRBJ2-1	CASSIGGRNEQFF
TRBV19	TRBJ1-1	CASSARAGEGTEAFF
TRBV9	TRBJ2-3	CASSVGVGGGGDTQYF
TRBV7-8	TRBJ1-1	CASSLDTGGGKTEAFF
TRBV10-1	TRBJ2-3	CASSERTSGLTDTQYF
TRBV30	TRBJ2-7	CAWSVTGTYEQYF
TRBV19	TRBJ2-7	CASSIKTGSYEQYF
TRBV7-9	TRBJ2-3	CASSPGQGATDTQYF
TRBV29-1	TRBJ1-4	CSVSSQESEKLFF